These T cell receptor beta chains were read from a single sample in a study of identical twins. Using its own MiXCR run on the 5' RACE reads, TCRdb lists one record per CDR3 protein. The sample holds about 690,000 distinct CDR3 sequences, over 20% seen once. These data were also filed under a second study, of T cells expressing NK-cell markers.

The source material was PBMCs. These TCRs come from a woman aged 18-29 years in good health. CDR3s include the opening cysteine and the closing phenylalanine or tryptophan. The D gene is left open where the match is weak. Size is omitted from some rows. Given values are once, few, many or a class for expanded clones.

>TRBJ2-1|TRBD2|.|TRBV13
TGTGCCAGCAGCCGACCCTGGGCGGGGGGCTACAATGAGCAGTTCTTC
CASSRPWAGGYNEQFF
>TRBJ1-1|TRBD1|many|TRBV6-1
TGTGCCAGCAGTAGTCCGGGACAGGGGTACATGAACACTGAAGCTTTCTTT
CASSSPGQGYMNTEAFF
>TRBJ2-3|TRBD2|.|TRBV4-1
TGCGCCAGCAGCCCGACAGCTAGCGGGGACACAGATACGCAGTATTTT
CASSPTASGDTDTQYF
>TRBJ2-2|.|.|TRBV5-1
TGCGCCAGCAGCTTCGGGGAGGCCGGGGAGCTGTTTTTT
CASSFGEAGELFF
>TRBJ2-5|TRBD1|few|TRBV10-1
TGCGCCAGCAGTCGGACAGGGGGCTCCAAAGAGACCCAGTACTTC
CASSRTGGSKETQYF
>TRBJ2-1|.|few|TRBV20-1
TGCAGTGCCTCTGACCCCTCAGGGGAGATCTACAATGAGCAGTTCTTC
CSASDPSGEIYNEQFF
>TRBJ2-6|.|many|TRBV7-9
TGTGCCAGCAGCTCAACAGGGACTGGGGCCAACGTCCTGACTTTC
CASSSTGTGANVLTF
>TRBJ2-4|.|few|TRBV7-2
TGTGCCAGCAGCTTAGCGCAACGGGGTCTAAACATTCAGTACTTC
CASSLAQRGLNIQYF
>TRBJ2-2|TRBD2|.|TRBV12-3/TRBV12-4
TGTGCCAGCAGTTTAGGGGTAGCGGGATCCGGGGAGCTGTTTTTT
CASSLGVAGSGELFF
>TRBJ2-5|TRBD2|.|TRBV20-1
TGCAGTGCTCCCGCCGGGGGGGCTGGAAAGACCCAGTACTTC
CSAPAGGAGKTQYF
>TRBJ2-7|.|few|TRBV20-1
TGCAGTGCTACCCGGGGGCCGGAAGACGAGCAGTACTTC
CSATRGPEDEQYF
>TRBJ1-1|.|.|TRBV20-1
TGCAGTGCTAGGTCTACGGGGAACGCTGAAGCTTTCTTT
CSARSTGNAEAFF
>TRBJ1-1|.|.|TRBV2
TGTGCCATCGCAGGGAACACTGAAGCTTTCTTT
CAIAGNTEAFF
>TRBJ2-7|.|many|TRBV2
TGTGCCAGCAGTGGTCAGAACGAGCAGTACTTC
CASSGQNEQYF
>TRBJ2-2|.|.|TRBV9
TGTGCCAGCAGCGAGGCCATCGGGTTGAGCACCGGGGAGCTGTTTTTT
CASSEAIGLSTGELFF
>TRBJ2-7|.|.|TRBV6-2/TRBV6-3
TGTGCCAGCAGCTCCTGGCGGGACCATGGGGACGAGCAGTACTTC
CASSSWRDHGDEQYF
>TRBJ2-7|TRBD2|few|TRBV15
TGTGCCACCAGCAGAGATCCGCCGGGAGCGGGGCTCCTCGAGCAGTACTTC
CATSRDPPGAGLLEQYF
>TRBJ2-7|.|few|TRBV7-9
TGTGCCAGCAGCAACCGGGACTGGAACTCCTACGAGCAGTACTTC
CASSNRDWNSYEQYF
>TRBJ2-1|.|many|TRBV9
TGTGCCAGCAGCGTAGGGGGTGAGCAGTTCTTC
CASSVGGEQFF
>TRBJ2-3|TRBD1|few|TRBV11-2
TGTGCCAGCAGCGCCGCCGGGGACAGCAGCACAGATACGCAGTATTTT
CASSAAGDSSTDTQYF
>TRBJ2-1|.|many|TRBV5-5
TGTGCCAGCAGCTTGGGCCCTTTCTACAATGAGCAGTTCTTC
CASSLGPFYNEQFF
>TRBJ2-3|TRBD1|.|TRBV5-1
TGCGCCAGCAGCGGGAGGACAGGGAGCACAGATACGCAGTATTTT
CASSGRTGSTDTQYF
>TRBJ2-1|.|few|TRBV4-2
TGTGCCAGCAGCCCCGGACTACCCCGTCCCCATGAGCAGTTCTTC
CASSPGLPRPHEQFF
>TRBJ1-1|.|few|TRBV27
TGTGCCAGCAGTTTATCCGGCAGGTACGCTGAAGCTTTCTTT
CASSLSGRYAEAFF
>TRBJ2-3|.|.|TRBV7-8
TGTGCCAGCAGCTTAGGTGGGATGGGCGCAGATACGCAGTATTTT
CASSLGGMGADTQYF
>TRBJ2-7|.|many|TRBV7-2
TGTGCCAGCAGCTTAGCTGCTACCTACGAGCAGTACTTC
CASSLAATYEQYF
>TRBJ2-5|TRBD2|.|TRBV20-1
TGCAGTGCTAGAGATTCGGGTAGCGGGGAGACCCAGTACTTC
CSARDSGSGETQYF
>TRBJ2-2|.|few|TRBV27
TGTGCCAGCAGCTTAGGCGCTGCGAACACCGGGGAGCTGTTTTTT
CASSLGAANTGELFF
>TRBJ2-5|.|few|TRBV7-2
TGTGCCATCACTCCAGGGTCCTGGGGAGAGAGCCAGTACTTC
CAITPGSWGESQYF
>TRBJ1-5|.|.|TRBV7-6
TGTGCCAGCAGCTTACAGGGACCAGGACAGCCCCAGCATTTT
CASSLQGPGQPQHF
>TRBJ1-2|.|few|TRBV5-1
TGCGCCAGCAGCTTGTCTTGGACGACAGCCCCCAATGGCTACACCTTC
CASSLSWTTAPNGYTF
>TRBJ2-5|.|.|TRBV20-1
TGCAGTGCTCTTCGGAGGGGGGAGACCCAGTACTTC
CSALRRGETQYF
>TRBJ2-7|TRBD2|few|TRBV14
TGTGCCAGCAGCCAGACTAGCCTCTACGAGCAGTACTTC
CASSQTSLYEQYF
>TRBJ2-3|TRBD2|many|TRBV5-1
TGCGCCAGCAGCTTGGATAGCGGGAGTGATACGCAGTATTTT
CASSLDSGSDTQYF
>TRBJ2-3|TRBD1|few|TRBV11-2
TGTGCCAGCAGCCGTCGACAGGGGGCAACAGATACGCAGTATTTT
CASSRRQGATDTQYF
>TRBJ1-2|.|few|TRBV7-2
TGTGCCAGCAGCTTGCGGGGCCTGACCGCAGAAGGAAATGGCTACACCTTC
CASSLRGLTAEGNGYTF
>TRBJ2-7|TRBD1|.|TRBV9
TGTGCCAGCAGACGGGGGACAGGCTCCTACGAGCAGTACTTC
CASRRGTGSYEQYF
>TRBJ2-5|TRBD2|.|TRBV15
TGTGCCACCAGCAGTGAGGCGGGAGGGCCTTTAGAGACCCAGTACTTC
CATSSEAGGPLETQYF
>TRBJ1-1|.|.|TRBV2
TGTGCCAGCAGGGTTCAGAACACAGAAGCTTTCTTT
CASRVQNTEAFF
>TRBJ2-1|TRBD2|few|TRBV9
TGTGCCAGCAGCGTCTCTAGCGGATTGTACAATGAGCAGTTCTTC
CASSVSSGLYNEQFF
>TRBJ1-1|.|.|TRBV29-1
TGCAGCGTTAATTTTAGGGCTGAAGCTTTCTTT
CSVNFRAEAFF
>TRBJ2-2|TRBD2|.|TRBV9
TGTGCCAGCAGCGTAGGCGGGGGGAACACCGGGGAGCTGTTTTTT
CASSVGGGNTGELFF
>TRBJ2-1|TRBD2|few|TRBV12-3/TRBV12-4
TGTGCCAACTCCGGGACTAGACGGAATGAGCAGTTCTTC
CANSGTRRNEQFF
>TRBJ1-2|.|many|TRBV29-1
TGCAGCGTTAGGGACGGAGCTAACTATGGCTACACCTTC
CSVRDGANYGYTF
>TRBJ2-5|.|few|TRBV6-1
TGTGCCAGCAGTAAAGAGGAGACCCAGTACTTC
CASSKEETQYF
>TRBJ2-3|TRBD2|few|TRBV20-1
TGCAGTGCTCTAAGGACTAGCGGGAGCGCAGATACGCAGTATTTT
CSALRTSGSADTQYF
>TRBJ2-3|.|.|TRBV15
TGTGCCACCAGCAGAGATCCCAGAGACACGCAGTATTTT
CATSRDPRDTQYF
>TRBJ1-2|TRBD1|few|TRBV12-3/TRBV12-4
TGTGCCAGCAGTTTAGGTGGCAGGGGGCAATTTGGCTACACCTTC
CASSLGGRGQFGYTF
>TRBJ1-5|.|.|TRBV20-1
TGCAGTGCTAGAGAGGACCGGCATCCTCAGCCCCAGCATTTT
CSAREDRHPQPQHF
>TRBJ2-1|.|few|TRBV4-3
TGCGCCAGCAGCCAAGGGACTTGGGATGAGCAGTTCTTC
CASSQGTWDEQFF
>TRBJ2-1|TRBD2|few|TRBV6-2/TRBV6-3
TGTGCCAGCAGTTACATCGGGTCTAGGGTAGCGGGGAGCAATGAGCAGTTCTTC
CASSYIGSRVAGSNEQFF
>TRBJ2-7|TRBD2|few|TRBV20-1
TGCAGTGCTTCGCGTCGGGAGGGTTCGAGCTCCTACGAGCAGTACTTC
CSASRREGSSSYEQYF